One TCR beta chain is described in this entry. The primer mix had 60 Vbeta and 13 Jbeta primers. Measured with immunoSEQ multiplex PCR; TCRdb has only the in-frame clones, and not every one. Among roughly 190,000 clones listed, 74% were seen once. The data belong to a study of cytomegalovirus exposure and HLA in healthy donors. Study-wide background: Around 180 million T cells yielded over 90 million unique TCR beta sequences in earlier analysis.

The CDR3 contains 16 residues. The germline gives CDR1 SGHRS, CDR2 YFSETQ. The trim removed 4 bases at V and 2 bases at J, leaving 8 bases unmatched. Sequenced material: PBMCs. This clonotype was obtained from a woman aged 25-40 years in good health and CMV-seropositive. V gene TRBV5-1 combines with J gene TRBJ2-7; 11 bases are shared with TRBD2. The DNA for the CDR3 is TGCGCCAGCAGCCATACTAGCGGGAGCGCGGCCTACGAGCAGTACTTC. Protein sequence: CASSHTSGSAAYEQYF.